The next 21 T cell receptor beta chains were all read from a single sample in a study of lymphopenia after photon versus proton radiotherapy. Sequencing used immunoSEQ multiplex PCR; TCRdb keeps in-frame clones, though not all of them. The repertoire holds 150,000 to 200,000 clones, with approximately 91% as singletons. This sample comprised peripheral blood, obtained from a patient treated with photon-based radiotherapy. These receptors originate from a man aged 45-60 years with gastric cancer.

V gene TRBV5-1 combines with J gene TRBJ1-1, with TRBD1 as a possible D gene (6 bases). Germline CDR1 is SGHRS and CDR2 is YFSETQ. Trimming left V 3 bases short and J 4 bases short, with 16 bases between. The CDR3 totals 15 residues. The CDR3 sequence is CASSSGQSIGTEAFF. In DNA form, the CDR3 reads TGCGCCAGCAGCTCGGGACAATCAATAGGCACTGAAGCTTTCTTT.

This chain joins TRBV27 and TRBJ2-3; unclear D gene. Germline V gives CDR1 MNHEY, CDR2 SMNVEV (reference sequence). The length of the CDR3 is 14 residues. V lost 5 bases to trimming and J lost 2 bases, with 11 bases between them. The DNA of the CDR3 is TGTGCCAGCAGTCCGCATCGGAACACAGATACGCAGTATTTT. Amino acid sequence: CASSPHRNTDTQYF.

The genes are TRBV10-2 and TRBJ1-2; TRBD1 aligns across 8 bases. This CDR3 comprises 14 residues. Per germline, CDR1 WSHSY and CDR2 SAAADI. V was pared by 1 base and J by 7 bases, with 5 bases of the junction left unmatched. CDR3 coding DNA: TGCGCCAGCAGTGAGTGGCAGGGGGCGGCTGGCTACACCTTC. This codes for CASSEWQGAAGYTF.

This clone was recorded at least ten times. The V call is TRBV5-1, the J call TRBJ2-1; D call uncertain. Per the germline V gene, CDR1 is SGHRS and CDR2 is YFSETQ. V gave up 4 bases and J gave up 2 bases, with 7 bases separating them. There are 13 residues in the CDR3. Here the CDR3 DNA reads TGCGCCAGCAGCGGGCCCCCCTACAATGAGCAGTTCTTC. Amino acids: CASSGPPYNEQFF.

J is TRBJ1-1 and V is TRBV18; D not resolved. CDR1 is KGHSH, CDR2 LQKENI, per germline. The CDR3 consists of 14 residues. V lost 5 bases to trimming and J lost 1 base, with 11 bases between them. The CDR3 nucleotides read TGTGCCAGCTCAGCGCGATCACCGAACACTGAAGCTTTCTTT. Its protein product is CASSARSPNTEAFF.

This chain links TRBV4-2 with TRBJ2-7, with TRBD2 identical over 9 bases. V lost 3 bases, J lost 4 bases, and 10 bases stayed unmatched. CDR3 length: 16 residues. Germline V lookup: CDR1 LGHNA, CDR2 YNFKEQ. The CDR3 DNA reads TGTGCCAGCAGCCATGTCATAGCGGGAGCTGAGTACGAGCAGTACTTC. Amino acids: CASSHVIAGAEYEQYF.

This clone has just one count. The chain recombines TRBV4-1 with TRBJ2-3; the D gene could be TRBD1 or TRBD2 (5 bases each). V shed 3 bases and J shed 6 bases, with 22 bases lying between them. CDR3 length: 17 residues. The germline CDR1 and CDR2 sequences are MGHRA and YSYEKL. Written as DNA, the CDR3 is TGCGCCAGCAGCCAGGCCGGGACGGGTGGGGGAGAGGATACGCAGTATTTT. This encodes CASSQAGTGGGEDTQYF.

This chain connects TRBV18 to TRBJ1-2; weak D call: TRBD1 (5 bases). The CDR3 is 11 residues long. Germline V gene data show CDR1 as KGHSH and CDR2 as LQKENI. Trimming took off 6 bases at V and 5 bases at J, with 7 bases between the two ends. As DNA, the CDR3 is TGTGCCAGCTCTCGACAGTATGGCTACACCTTC. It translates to CASSRQYGYTF. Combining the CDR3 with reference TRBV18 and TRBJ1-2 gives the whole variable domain NAGVMQNPRHLVRRRGQEARLRCSPMKGHSHVYWYRQLPEEGLKFMVYLQKENIIDESGMPKERFSAEFPKEGPSILRIQQVVRGDSAAYFCASSRQYGYTFGSGTRLTVV.

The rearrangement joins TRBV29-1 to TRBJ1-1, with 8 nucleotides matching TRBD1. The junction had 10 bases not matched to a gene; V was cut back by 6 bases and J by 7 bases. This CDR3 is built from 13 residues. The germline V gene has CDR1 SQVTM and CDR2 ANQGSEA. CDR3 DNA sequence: TGCAGCGTGGCTTCCAGGGGGCAGGGTGAAGCTTTCTTT. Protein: CSVASRGQGEAFF.

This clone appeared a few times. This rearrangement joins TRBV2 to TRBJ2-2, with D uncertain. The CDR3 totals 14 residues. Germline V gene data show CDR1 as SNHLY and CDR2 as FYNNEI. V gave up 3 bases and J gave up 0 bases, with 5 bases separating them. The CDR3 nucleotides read TGTGCCAGCAGTGATATCACGAACACCGGGGAGCTGTTTTTT. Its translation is CASSDITNTGELFF.

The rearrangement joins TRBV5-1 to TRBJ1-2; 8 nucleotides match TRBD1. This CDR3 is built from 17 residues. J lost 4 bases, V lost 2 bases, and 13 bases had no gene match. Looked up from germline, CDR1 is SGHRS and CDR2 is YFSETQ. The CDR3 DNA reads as TGCGCCAGCAGCTTATTGCCAGGGGGCGAAAACAGCTATGGCTACACCTTC. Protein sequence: CASSLLPGGENSYGYTF. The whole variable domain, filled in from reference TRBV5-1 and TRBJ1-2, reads KAGVTQTPRYLIKTRGQQVTLSCSPISGHRSVSWYQQTPGQGLQFLFEYFSETQRNKGNFPGRFSGRQFSNSRSEMNVSTLELGDSALYLCASSLLPGGENSYGYTFGSGTRLTVV.

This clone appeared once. The CDR3 here is CASSIASGGVYEQYF. The CDR3, as DNA: TGTGCCAGTAGTATAGCATCGGGCGGGGTCTACGAGCAGTACTTC. V gene TRBV19 combines with J gene TRBJ2-7; TRBD2 might be the D (6 bases). The CDR3 is made up of 15 amino acids. Germline-derived CDR1 and CDR2 are LNHDA and SQIVND (reference sequence). The V and J ends lost 1 base and 3 bases respectively, with 13 bases between them.

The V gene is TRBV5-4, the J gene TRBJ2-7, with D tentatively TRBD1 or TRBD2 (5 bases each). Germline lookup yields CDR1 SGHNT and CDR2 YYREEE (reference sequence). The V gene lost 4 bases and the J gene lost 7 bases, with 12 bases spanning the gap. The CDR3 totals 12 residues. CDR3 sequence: CASSPSRGEQYF. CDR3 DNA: TGTGCCAGCAGCCCCTCGAGGGGTGAGCAGTACTTC.

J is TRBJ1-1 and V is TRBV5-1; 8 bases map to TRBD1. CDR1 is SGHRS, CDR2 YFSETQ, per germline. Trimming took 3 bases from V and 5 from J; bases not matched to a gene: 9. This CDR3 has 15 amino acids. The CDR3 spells CASSSLATGGTEAFF. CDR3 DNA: TGCGCCAGCAGCTCCCTCGCTACAGGGGGGACTGAAGCTTTCTTT.

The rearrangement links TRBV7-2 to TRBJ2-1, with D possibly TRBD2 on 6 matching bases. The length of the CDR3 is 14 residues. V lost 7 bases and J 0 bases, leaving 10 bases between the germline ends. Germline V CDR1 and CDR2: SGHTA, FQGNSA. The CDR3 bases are TGTGCCAGCACGCGGGACCACTCCTACAATGAGCAGTTCTTC. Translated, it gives CASTRDHSYNEQFF. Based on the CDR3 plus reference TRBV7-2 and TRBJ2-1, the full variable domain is GAGVSQSPSNKVTEKGKDVELRCDPISGHTALYWYRQSLGQGLEFLIYFQGNSAPDKSGLPSDRFSAERTGGSVSTLTIQRTQQEDSAVYLCASTRDHSYNEQFFGPGTRLTVL.

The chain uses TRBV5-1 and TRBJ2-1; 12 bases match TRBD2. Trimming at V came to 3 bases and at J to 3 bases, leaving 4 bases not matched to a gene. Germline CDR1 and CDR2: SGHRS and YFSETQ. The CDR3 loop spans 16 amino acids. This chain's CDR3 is CASSSRTSGNYNEQFF. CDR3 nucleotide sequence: TGCGCCAGCAGCTCGAGGACTAGCGGGAACTACAATGAGCAGTTCTTC.

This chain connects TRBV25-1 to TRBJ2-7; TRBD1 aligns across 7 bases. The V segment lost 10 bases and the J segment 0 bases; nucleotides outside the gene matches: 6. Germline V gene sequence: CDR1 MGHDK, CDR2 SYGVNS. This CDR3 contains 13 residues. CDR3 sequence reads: CATTRDSSYEQYF. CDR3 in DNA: TGTGCCACCACCCGGGACAGCTCCTACGAGCAGTACTTC.

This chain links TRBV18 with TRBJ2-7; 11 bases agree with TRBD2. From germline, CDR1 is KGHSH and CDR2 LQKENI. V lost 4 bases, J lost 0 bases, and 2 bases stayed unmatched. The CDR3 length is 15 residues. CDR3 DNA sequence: TGTGCCAGCTCACTCACTAGCGGGAGCTCCTACGAGCAGTACTTC. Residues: CASSLTSGSSYEQYF.

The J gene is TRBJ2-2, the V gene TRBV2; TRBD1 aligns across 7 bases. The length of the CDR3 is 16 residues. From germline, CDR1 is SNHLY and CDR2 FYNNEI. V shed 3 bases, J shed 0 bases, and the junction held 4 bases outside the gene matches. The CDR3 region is CASSDLGGANTGELFF. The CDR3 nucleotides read TGTGCCAGCAGTGATCTAGGGGGCGCGAACACCGGGGAGCTGTTTTTT.

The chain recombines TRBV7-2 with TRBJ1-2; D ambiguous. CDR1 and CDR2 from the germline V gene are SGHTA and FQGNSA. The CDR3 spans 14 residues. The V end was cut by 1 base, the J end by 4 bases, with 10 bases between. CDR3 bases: TGTGCCAGCAGCTTAGTCGTACAGCTCTATGGCTACACCTTC. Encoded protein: CASSLVVQLYGYTF.

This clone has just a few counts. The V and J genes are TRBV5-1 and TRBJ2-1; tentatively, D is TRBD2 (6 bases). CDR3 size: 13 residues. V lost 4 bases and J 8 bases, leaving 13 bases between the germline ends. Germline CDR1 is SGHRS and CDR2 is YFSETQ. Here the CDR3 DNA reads TGCGCCAGCAGCGCCCTAACGGGGGATGAGCAGTTCTTC. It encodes CASSALTGDEQFF.